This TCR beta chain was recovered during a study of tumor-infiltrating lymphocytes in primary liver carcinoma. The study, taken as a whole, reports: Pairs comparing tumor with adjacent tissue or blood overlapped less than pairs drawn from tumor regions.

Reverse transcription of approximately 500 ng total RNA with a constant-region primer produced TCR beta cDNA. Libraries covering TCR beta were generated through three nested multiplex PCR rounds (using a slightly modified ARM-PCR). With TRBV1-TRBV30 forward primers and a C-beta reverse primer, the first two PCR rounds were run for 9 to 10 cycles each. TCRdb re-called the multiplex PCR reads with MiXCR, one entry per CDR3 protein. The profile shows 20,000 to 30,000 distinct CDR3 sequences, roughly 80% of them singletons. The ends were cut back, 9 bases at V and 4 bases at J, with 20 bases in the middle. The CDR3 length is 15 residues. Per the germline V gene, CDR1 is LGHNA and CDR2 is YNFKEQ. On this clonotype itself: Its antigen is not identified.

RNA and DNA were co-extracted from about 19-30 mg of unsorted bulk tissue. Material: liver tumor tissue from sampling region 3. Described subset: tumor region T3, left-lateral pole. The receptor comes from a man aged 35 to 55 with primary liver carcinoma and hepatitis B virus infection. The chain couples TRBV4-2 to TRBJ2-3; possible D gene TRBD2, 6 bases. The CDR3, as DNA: TGTGCCAGGGCCCAAGGAGTTAGGAGGGCAGATACGCAGTATTTT. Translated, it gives CARAQGVRRADTQYF.